This T cell receptor (beta chain) was retrieved from a study of T-cell reconstitution after alpha-beta-depleted transplantation in children. A few counts support this clonotype. The CDR3 is made up of 15 amino acids. V lost 5 bases to trimming and J lost 4 bases, with 18 bases between them. CDR1 is SGHTA and CDR2 is FQGTGA in the germline V gene. During its preparation, the TCRbeta library received unique molecular identifiers. TCRdb analysed the PCR reads with MiXCR anew, one entry per CDR3 protein. This table has about 1,000,000 distinct CDR3 sequences, 25% to 30% appearing once. The sequence was obtained from a boy younger than two who had a stem cell transplant for SCID, so the T cells may come from the graft donor. The chain links TRBV7-3 to TRBJ2-7; D unclear. This specimen was PBMCs, mostly from graft donor cells, taken 360 days after TCRalphabeta/CD19-depleted stem cell transplant. The CDR3 sequence is CASSLRPSGVYEQYF. As DNA, the CDR3 is TGTGCCAGCAGCCTAAGACCGTCTGGGGTATACGAGCAGTACTTC.